This T cell receptor beta chain was sequenced for a study of response to subunit inactivated influenza vaccine. Study-wide findings and caveats: The study's authors posited that every seasonal influenza vaccination enlists few new T cells.

TCRdb re-called the RT-PCR reads with MiXCR, one entry per CDR3 protein. This sample has fewer than 400,000 distinct CDR3 sequences, with just over 20% found just once. There are many counts of this clonotype. Its matching antigen is unknown. This CDR3 is built from 14 residues. With 8 bases removed from V and 2 bases from J, the gap between germline ends came to 15 bases. Germline lookup yields CDR1 LNHDA and CDR2 SQIVND (reference sequence). The receptor was isolated from a man aged 50-75 years who received an inactivated influenza vaccine. The sample here was PBMCs from blood, taken 21 months after vaccination. V gene TRBV19 combines with J gene TRBJ1-2; D remains ambiguous. As DNA, the CDR3 is TGTGCCAGTCGCAACCTTGCTGGGAACTATGGCTACACCTTC. Protein: CASRNLAGNYGYTF.